This TCR beta chain comes out of a study of T cells in Graves' hyperthyroidism and ophthalmopathy. Study results and caveats: Blood shared most expanded thyroid clonotypes above 0.001.

CDR3 length: 15 amino acids. The junction had 9 bases not matched to a gene; V was cut back by 6 bases and J by 5 bases. The V gene's germline CDR1 is ENHRY and CDR2 SYGVKD. Patients showing uncontrolled infection, other autoimmune disease, pregnancy or lactation were ineligible. This clonotype has a count of ten or more. The antigen remains unidentified. Amplified regions were TCR beta CDR3 sequences from RNA transcripts. Researchers ran a first-round RT-PCR on the TCR CDR3 using the HTBI primer set. A single record per CDR3 protein comes from TCRdb applying MiXCR to the multiplex PCR reads. Found here are 300,000 to 400,000 distinct CDR3 sequences, approximately 15% of them singletons; the top ten hold around 20%.

The sample consisted of blood. The clonotype comes from a woman younger than 45 with Graves' ophthalmopathy. The chain links TRBV10-3 to TRBJ2-1; TRBD2 agrees at 8 bases. The CDR3 is CAISGKAGVDNEQFF. DNA for the CDR3: TGTGCCATCAGCGGGAAAGCGGGGGTCGACAATGAGCAGTTCTTC.